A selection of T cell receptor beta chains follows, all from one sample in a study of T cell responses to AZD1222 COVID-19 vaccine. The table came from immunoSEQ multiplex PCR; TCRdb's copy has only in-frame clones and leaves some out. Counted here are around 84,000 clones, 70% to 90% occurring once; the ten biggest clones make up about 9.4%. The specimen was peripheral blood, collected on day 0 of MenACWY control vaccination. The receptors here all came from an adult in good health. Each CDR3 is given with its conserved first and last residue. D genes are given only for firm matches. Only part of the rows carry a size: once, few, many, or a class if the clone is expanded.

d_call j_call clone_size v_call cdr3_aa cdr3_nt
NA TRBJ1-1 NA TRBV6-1 CASSEIWEYLFF TGTGCCAGCAGTGAGATCTGGGAGTATCTCTTCTTT
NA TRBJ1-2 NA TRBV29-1 CSVEDDDGDRYGYTF TGCAGCGTTGAAGATGATGATGGGGATAGGTATGGCTACACCTTC
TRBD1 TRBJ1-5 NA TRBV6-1 CASSEALRRQGGQPQHF TGTGCCAGCAGTGAAGCGCTTCGGAGACAGGGTGGTCAGCCCCAGCATTTT
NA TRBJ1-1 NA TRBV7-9 CASSLGIGPNTEAFF TGTGCCAGCAGCTTAGGTATAGGGCCGAACACTGAAGCTTTCTTT
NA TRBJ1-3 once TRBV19 CASRAVDSSGNTIYF TGTGCCAGTAGGGCCGTGGACAGCTCTGGAAACACCATATATTTT
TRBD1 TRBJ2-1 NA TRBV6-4 CASSDSIGTGGYKQFF TGTGCCAGCAGTGACTCGATAGGGACAGGCGGTTATAAGCAGTTCTTC
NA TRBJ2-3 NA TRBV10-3 CAISDTDTQYF TGTGCCATCAGTGACACAGATACGCAGTATTTT
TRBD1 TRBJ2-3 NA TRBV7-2 CASTRRDRLTDTQYF TGTGCCAGCACCCGACGGGACAGGTTAACAGATACGCAGTATTTT
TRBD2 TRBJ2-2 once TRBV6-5 CASKPGGRTGELFF TGTGCCAGCAAGCCGGGGGGTAGGACCGGGGAGCTGTTTTTT
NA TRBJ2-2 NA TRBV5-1 CASSHGTGRTGELFF TGCGCCAGCAGCCACGGGACGGGAAGAACCGGGGAGCTGTTTTTT
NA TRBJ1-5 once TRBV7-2 CASSLDGGVSNQPQHF TGTGCCAGCAGCTTAGACGGGGGCGTGAGCAATCAGCCCCAGCATTTT
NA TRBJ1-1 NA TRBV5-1 CASSPNVGGQGTEAFF TGCGCCAGCAGCCCCAATGTGGGAGGCCAAGGGACTGAAGCTTTCTTT
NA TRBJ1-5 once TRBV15 CATSRDVSESNQPQHF TGTGCCACCAGCAGAGACGTGAGTGAGAGCAATCAGCCCCAGCATTTT
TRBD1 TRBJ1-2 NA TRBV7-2 CASSFTGQGPYGYTF TGTGCCAGCAGTTTTACGGGACAGGGACCCTATGGCTACACCTTC
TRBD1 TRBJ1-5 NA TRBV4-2 CASSQEGQGARQPQHF TGTGCCAGCAGCCAAGAAGGACAGGGGGCAAGGCAGCCCCAGCATTTT